Listed here is a single T cell receptor (beta chain). As yet, its antigen is unknown. There are 14 residues in the CDR3. In germline, CDR1 is MNHNY, CDR2 SVGAGI (reference sequence). V was clipped by 5 bases and J by 0 bases, with 8 bases between them. Use of 60 Vbeta and 13 Jbeta primers characterized the PCR. Using immunoSEQ multiplex PCR, the repertoire was profiled, and TCRdb retains in-frame clones only, with some absent. The sample records fewer than 100,000 clones, about 81% being singletons. This specimen comes from a study of cytomegalovirus exposure and HLA in healthy donors. Study details: Earlier, 95 million to 130 million unique TCR beta sequences were recovered from about 179 million T cells by an analysis. Most genotyped donors, about four fifths of about 430, had Caucasian-associated genetic ancestry. Study-level points and caveats: In a later analysis, common viral pathogens appeared linked to several of the most significant clusters. CMV serostatus was the sole immune exposure data available.

The receptor was derived from a woman aged 40 to 50 in good health and CMV-seropositive. The chain has TRBV6-6 and TRBJ2-1; D unclear. The sequenced sample was PBMCs. The CDR3 nucleotides are TGTGCCAGCAGTCTTATGAGCTCCTACAATGAGCAGTTCTTC. This gives the protein CASSLMSSYNEQFF.